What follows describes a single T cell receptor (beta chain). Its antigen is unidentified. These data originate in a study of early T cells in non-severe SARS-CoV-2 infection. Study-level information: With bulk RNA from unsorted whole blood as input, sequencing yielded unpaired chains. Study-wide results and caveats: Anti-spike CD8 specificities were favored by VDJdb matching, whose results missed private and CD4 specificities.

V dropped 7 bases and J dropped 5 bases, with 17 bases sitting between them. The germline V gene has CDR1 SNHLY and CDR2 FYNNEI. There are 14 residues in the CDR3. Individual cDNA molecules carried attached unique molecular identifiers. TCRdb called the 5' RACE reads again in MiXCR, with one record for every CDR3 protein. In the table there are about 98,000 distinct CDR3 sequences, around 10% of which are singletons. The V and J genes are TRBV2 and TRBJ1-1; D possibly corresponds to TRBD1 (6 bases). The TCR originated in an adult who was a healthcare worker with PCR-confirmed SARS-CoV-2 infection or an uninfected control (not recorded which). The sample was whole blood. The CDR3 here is CASKEVTTGTEAFF. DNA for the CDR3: TGTGCCAGCAAGGAAGTCACCACAGGGACTGAAGCTTTCTTT.